Shown below are 21 T cell receptor beta chains from a single sample sequenced in a study of cytomegalovirus exposure and HLA in healthy donors. Clones were sequenced by immunoSEQ multiplex PCR, and TCRdb holds only the in-frame ones, with some missing. The top ten hold just over 3% of the sample, which has about 260,000 clones, 80% to 95% seen once. The sequenced material came from PBMCs. These receptors originate from a woman in her 30s in good health and CMV-seronegative.

The rearrangement uses TRBV28 and TRBJ2-2, with 9 bases lining up with TRBD2. This CDR3 has 17 residues. Germline V gene sequence: CDR1 MDHEN, CDR2 SYDVKM. Unmatched junction bases numbered 15, after V lost 6 bases and J lost 7 bases. The DNA of the CDR3 is TGTGCCAGCAGCCGGGGGTCTTGGACTAGCGCCATCGGGGAGCTGTTTTTT. Protein sequence: CASSRGSWTSAIGELFF. The full variable domain, rest sourced from reference TRBV28 and TRBJ2-2, is DVKVTQSSRYLVKRTGEKVFLECVQDMDHENMFWYRQDPGLGLRLIYFSYDVKMKEKGDIPEGYSVSREKKERFSLILESASTNQTSMYLCASSRGSWTSAIGELFFGEGSRLTVL.

The rearrangement links TRBV10-3 to TRBJ2-7, with 7 nucleotides matching TRBD1. Germline CDR1 ENHRY, CDR2 SYGVKD. The CDR3 length is 15 residues. J was trimmed by 6 bases and V by 5 bases; bases with no gene match: 13. As DNA, the CDR3 is TGTGCCATCAGTAACCCGGACAGGCCGAGCGGCGAGCAGTACTTC. Protein product: CAISNPDRPSGEQYF.

The chain has TRBV7-2 and TRBJ2-5, with a tentative D call TRBD2 (6 bases). The CDR3 loop spans 13 amino acids. Germline CDR1 and CDR2: SGHTA and FQGNSA. The V gene lost 5 bases and the J gene lost 6 bases, with 13 bases spanning the gap. CDR3 residues: CASSPGGQKTQYF. Here the CDR3 DNA reads TGTGCCAGCAGCCCCGGGGGTCAGAAGACCCAGTACTTC.

The chain combines TRBV11-3 with TRBJ2-3; D is undetermined. Germline V gives CDR1 SGHNT, CDR2 YENEEA. V was cut by 5 bases and J by 4 bases, with 13 bases left in between. The CDR3 totals 14 residues. This CDR3 reads CASSKGHVSDTQYF. The DNA for the CDR3 is TGTGCCAGCAGCAAAGGTCACGTATCAGATACGCAGTATTTT. Full variable domain (missing parts from reference TRBV11-3 and TRBJ2-3): EAGVVQSPRYKIIEKKQPVAFWCNPISGHNTLYWYLQNLGQGPELLIRYENEEAVDDSQLPKDRFSAERLKGVDSTLKIQPAELGDSAVYLCASSKGHVSDTQYFGPGTRLTVL.

Only one count was recorded for this clone. This CDR3 is CASSRSIGGEQYF. The CDR3 DNA reads TGTGCCAGCTCACGATCTATCGGCGGGGAACAGTACTTC. V usage is TRBV18 and J usage is TRBJ2-5, with D perhaps matching TRBD2 (6 bases). Germline values: CDR1 KGHSH, CDR2 LQKENI. Trimming took off 4 bases at V and 11 bases at J, with 17 bases between the two ends. This CDR3 is built from 13 residues.

The chain has TRBV5-1 and TRBJ2-7; a possible D gene is TRBD2 (9 bases). The CDR3 is made up of 19 amino acids. CDR1 is SGHRS, CDR2 YFSETQ, per germline. Trimming took 4 bases from V and 2 from J, leaving 28 bases between them. CDR3 in amino acids: CASSQDRDRSGRQTYEQYF. CDR3 DNA: TGCGCCAGCAGCCAGGACAGGGATCGGAGCGGGAGGCAAACCTACGAGCAGTACTTC.

CDR3 nucleotides: TGTGCCAGCAGCCTCGGGACAGGCCTAGCCTATGGCTACACCTTC. Translated: CASSLGTGLAYGYTF. The chain has TRBV5-4 and TRBJ1-2; 8 positions agree with TRBD1. V shed 4 bases and J 4 bases; nucleotides not matched to a gene: 9. The germline gives CDR1 SGHNT, CDR2 YYREEE (reference sequence). This CDR3 is 15 amino acids long.

A single count supports this clone. The chain couples TRBV5-1 to TRBJ1-2; 7 nucleotides line up with TRBD1. CDR1 is SGHRS, CDR2 YFSETQ, per germline. After removal of 0 bases from V and 3 bases from J, the junction contained 5 bases not matched to a gene. The CDR3 is 15 residues long. CDR3 bases: TGCGCCAGCAGCTTGGCCCCAGGGGGAGACTATGGCTACACCTTC. Translation: CASSLAPGGDYGYTF.

V gene TRBV28 combines with J gene TRBJ2-1; unclear D gene. Trimming cost V 2 bases and J 10 bases, with 12 bases left between them. Germline values: CDR1 MDHEN, CDR2 SYDVKM. The CDR3 has 13 residues. For the CDR3, the DNA is TGTGCCAGCAGTTTAAACGGGTTAGGGGAGCAGTTCTTC. It codes for CASSLNGLGEQFF.

The rearrangement links TRBV2 to TRBJ2-4; D perhaps matches TRBD1 (5 bases). This CDR3 has 13 residues. Germline V CDR1 and CDR2: SNHLY, FYNNEI. V was shortened by 5 bases and J by 9 bases, with 14 bases between the two germline ends. In nucleotides, the CDR3 is TGTGCCAGCAGTACGGACACTCTAAGCATTCAGTACTTC. It yields the protein CASSTDTLSIQYF.

This sequence joins TRBV27 and TRBJ2-7, with 9 bases lining up with TRBD2. The V and J ends lost 3 bases and 5 bases, in that order; junction bases with no gene match: 8. CDR1 MNHEY and CDR2 SMNVEV come from the germline V gene (reference sequence). The CDR3 is 15 residues long. The CDR3 region is CASSLTSGLLHEQYF. CDR3 sequence (DNA): TGTGCCAGCAGTTTGACTAGCGGACTCTTACACGAGCAGTACTTC.

The chain carries TRBV5-6 and TRBJ2-7, with 10 bases matching TRBD1. Germline CDR1 and CDR2: SGHDT and YYEEEE. The CDR3 spans 14 residues. V lost 1 base and J lost 3; bases outside the gene matches: 1. This CDR3 reads CASSLWDRGYEQYF. In nucleotides, the CDR3 is TGTGCCAGCAGCTTGTGGGACAGGGGCTACGAGCAGTACTTC.

The CDR3 protein is CASRGTASYNEQFF. The CDR3 coding sequence is TGTGCCAGCAGAGGTACTGCCTCCTACAATGAGCAGTTCTTC. The rearrangement links TRBV28 to TRBJ2-1; D remains unclear. The CDR3 totals 14 residues. Germline V gene lookup returns CDR1 MDHEN and CDR2 SYDVKM. V was clipped by 6 bases and J by 0 bases, with 9 bases between them.

J is TRBJ2-3 and V is TRBV19, with a tentative D call TRBD2 (5 bases). Germline CDR1 and CDR2: LNHDA and SQIVND (reference sequence). CDR3 size: 16 residues. Trimming pared 1 base from V and 3 bases from J, leaving 14 bases between. The DNA for the CDR3 is TGTGCCAGTAGTATAGCGAGGGAATTACGGACAGATACGCAGTATTTT. This translates into CASSIARELRTDTQYF.

J is TRBJ2-1 and V is TRBV29-1, with D possibly TRBD2 on 6 matching bases. This CDR3 region has 15 residues. The germline V and J ends were trimmed by 0 bases and 2 bases, with 11 bases remaining between them. From germline, CDR1 is SQVTM and CDR2 ANQGSEA. The CDR3 bases are TGCAGCGTTGAAGATACGGGAGTTACCTACAATGAGCAGTTCTTC. Protein product: CSVEDTGVTYNEQFF.

This sequence joins TRBV6-1 and TRBJ2-4; no clear D. Germline-derived CDR1 and CDR2 are MNHNS and SASEGT. Trimming took off 0 bases at V and 6 bases at J, with 3 bases between the two ends. The CDR3 is 12 residues long. DNA for the CDR3: TGTGCCAGCAGTGAAGCTGGAAACATTCAGTACTTC. Translated, it gives CASSEAGNIQYF.

The chain recombines TRBV5-1 with TRBJ2-5, with D possibly TRBD1 on 6 matching bases. Germline assignment: CDR1 SGHRS and CDR2 YFSETQ. Trimming left V 4 bases short and J 5 bases short, with 9 bases between. The CDR3 is made up of 12 amino acids. The CDR3 here is CASSGGWETQYF. DNA of the CDR3: TGCGCCAGCAGCGGGGGCTGGGAGACCCAGTACTTC.

The gene calls are TRBV4-3 and TRBJ2-7, with 9 positions matching TRBD1. Germline V gene sequence: CDR1 LGHNA, CDR2 YSLEER. Unmatched junction bases numbered 6, after V lost 0 bases and J lost 6 bases. This CDR3 is 15 amino acids long. This CDR3 is CASSQDGQGFSEQYF. CDR3 bases: TGCGCCAGCAGCCAAGACGGACAGGGGTTTAGCGAGCAGTACTTC.

The V gene is TRBV4-1, the J gene TRBJ2-7, with 8 bases matching TRBD2. The CDR3 length is 18 residues. V lost 0 bases and J lost 3; bases outside the gene matches: 13. CDR1 MGHRA and CDR2 YSYEKL come from the germline V gene. For the CDR3, the DNA is TGCGCCAGCAGCCAAGATGACCGAGGGGCGGGAGGATTCTACGAGCAGTACTTC. Translated: CASSQDDRGAGGFYEQYF.

V and J are TRBV2 and TRBJ1-5, with D unclear. The CDR3 consists of 13 residues. Per the germline V gene, CDR1 is SNHLY and CDR2 is FYNNEI. Trimming pared 4 bases from V and 6 bases from J, leaving 10 bases between. DNA of the CDR3: TGTGCCAGCAGTGCTGAGGGTGGTCAGCCCCAGCATTTT. Protein product: CASSAEGGQPQHF. Complete variable domain (other parts from reference TRBV2 and TRBJ1-5): EPEVTQTPSHQVTQMGQEVILRCVPISNHLYFYWYRQILGQKVEFLVSFYNNEISEKSEIFDDQFSVERPDGSNFTLKIRSTKLEDSAMYFCASSAEGGQPQHFGDGTRLSIL.

In this sample, this clone turned up once. J is TRBJ1-4 and V is TRBV7-9; D not certain. This CDR3 contains 12 residues. CDR1 is SEHNR and CDR2 is FQNEAQ in the germline V gene (reference sequence). V lost 5 bases to trimming and J lost 7 bases, with 8 bases between them. The CDR3 is CASSPIVEKLFF. CDR3 in DNA: TGTGCCAGCAGCCCTATAGTTGAAAAACTGTTTTTT.